In its sample, the clone carrying this TCR beta chain was seen many times. Its matching antigen is unknown. From germline, CDR1 is MNHEY and CDR2 SVGAGI. The CDR3 length is 14 residues. V was trimmed by 7 bases and J by 8 bases, leaving 20 bases between them. The sample is drawn from a study of neurological immune-mediated disorders. Time point defined: longitudinal time-point 2. Notes on the study in general: Expansion of TCR clones was greatest in HTLV-1-associated myelopathy and smallest in multiple sclerosis, where it fell below that of healthy controls. According to phylogenetic grouping, one related-CDR3 cluster, a possible signature, contained the repertoires of 18 of 34 multiple sclerosis patients.

It was by 5'RACE with 10-nucleotide random UMIs that the cDNA was made. In every sequencing run, more than 200 million TCR-beta sequences were generated from 15-18 subjects. TCRdb passed the 5' RACE reads through MiXCR, listing each CDR3 protein once. Among 70,000 to 90,000 distinct CDR3 sequences listed, about 5% were seen once. The sequence was obtained from a woman aged 60 to 75 with multiple sclerosis. The sequenced sample was PBMCs. The chain recombines TRBV6-5 with TRBJ1-1; the D gene is possibly TRBD1 (5 bases). CDR3 residues: CASNAVGGLGEAFF. Written as DNA, the CDR3 is TGTGCCAGCAACGCGGTGGGGGGGTTGGGGGAAGCTTTCTTT.